These 28 T cell receptor beta chains were all obtained from the same sample, sequenced in a study of regulatory T cells in long-lasting Graves disease. The time point was: newly diagnosed GD, antithyroid drugs for less than 3 months. PBMC RNA was the source of the TCR library. Arm-PCR of CDR3 regions and iRepertoire HTBI primers were used to build TCR beta libraries. Using its own MiXCR run on the multiplex PCR reads, TCRdb lists one record per CDR3 protein. The sample lists 400,000 to 450,000 distinct CDR3 sequences; 15% to 20% were seen once. These data were likewise used in another study, on T cells in Graves' hyperthyroidism and ophthalmopathy.

Sequencing was performed on peripheral blood mononuclear cells (PBMCs), taken at new diagnosis, from a patient treated with antithyroid drugs. The receptors here all came from a woman in her 30s with Graves disease.

Comment on this clonotype: This clone may be a read error of a much larger clone one base away. The chain has TRBV28 and TRBJ1-6; 7 positions match TRBD1. Germline CDR1 is MDHEN and CDR2 is SYDVKM. J lost 10 bases, V lost 5 bases, and 8 bases had no gene match. The CDR3 totals 14 residues. For the CDR3, the DNA is TGTGCCAGCAGTCACGACAGGGAAGGGTCACCCCTCCACTTT. Encoded protein: CASSHDREGSPLHF.

The chain couples TRBV5-1 to TRBJ2-1, with a tentative D call TRBD2 (5 bases). CDR1 is SGHRS, CDR2 YFSETQ, per germline. This CDR3 has 16 amino acids. The V gene lost 0 bases and the J gene lost 0 bases, with 10 bases spanning the gap. CDR3 sequence: CASSLVEASSYNEQFF. The CDR3 DNA reads TGCGCCAGCAGCTTGGTGGAGGCCTCCTCCTACAATGAGCAGTTCTTC.

The table lists this clonotype with many counts. The chain combines TRBV2 with TRBJ2-3; 14 bases map to TRBD2. This CDR3 contains 16 residues. Germline assignment: CDR1 SNHLY and CDR2 FYNNEI. V shed 6 bases and J 2 bases; nucleotides not matched to a gene: 4. CDR3 sequence: CASRRGLAGATDTQYF. The CDR3 DNA reads TGTGCCAGCAGAAGGGGACTAGCGGGAGCCACAGATACGCAGTATTTT. Supplemented by reference TRBV2 and TRBJ2-3, the full variable domain reads EPEVTQTPSHQVTQMGQEVILRCVPISNHLYFYWYRQILGQKVEFLVSFYNNEISEKSEIFDDQFSVERPDGSNFTLKIRSTKLEDSAMYFCASRRGLAGATDTQYFGPGTRLTVL.

This clonotype came up once. The chain employs TRBV5-1 and TRBJ2-3, with 9 bases that match TRBD2. The V gene end was trimmed by 0 bases and the J gene end by 10 bases; junction bases not matched to a gene: 12. The germline gives CDR1 SGHRS, CDR2 YFSETQ. The CDR3 totals 16 residues. This CDR3 reads CASSLVSSGDYSPQYF. CDR3 in DNA: TGCGCCAGCAGCTTGGTGTCTAGCGGGGACTATTCCCCGCAGTATTTT.

Worth noting for this clonotype: A junction boundary mismatches the germline segment, possibly from a read error. The DNA for the CDR3 is TGTGCTAGCAGGCGGTATCCAATGGGACCGGGCACAGATACGCAGTATTTT. Its protein product is CASRRYPMGPGTDTQYF. The chain is built from TRBV28 and TRBJ2-3; D is perhaps TRBD1 or TRBD2 (5 bases each). Germline CDR1 and CDR2: MDHEN and SYDVKM. CDR3 length equals 17 residues.

This clonotype was observed many times. DNA of the CDR3: TGTGCCAGCAGCCTAAACCAGGGGGCGCCCACTGAAGCTTTCTTT. Translating it yields CASSLNQGAPTEAFF. The V call is TRBV12-3 or TRBV12-4, the J call TRBJ1-1; 8 positions agree with TRBD1. V lost 6 bases and J lost 4; bases outside the gene matches: 10. This CDR3 is 15 amino acids long.

This clonotype was recorded many times. The chain links TRBV5-1 to TRBJ2-1, with 9 bases matching TRBD2. V lost 2 bases to trimming and J lost 1 base; unmatched junction nucleotides: 4. The germline V gene has CDR1 SGHRS and CDR2 YFSETQ. This CDR3 comprises 16 residues. CDR3 DNA: TGCGCCAGCAGCTTAACAGCGGGAGGATCCTACAATGAGCAGTTCTTC. This codes for CASSLTAGGSYNEQFF.

About this clonotype itself: It is likely a read error, because the conserved phenylalanine at the end of the CDR3 is missing. This chain links TRBV7-2 with TRBJ2-1, with 12 bases matching TRBD2. CDR1 and CDR2 from the germline V gene are SGHTA and FQGNSA. The CDR3 has 17 amino acids. V gave up 0 bases and J gave up 8 bases; unmatched junction bases: 8. CDR3 amino acids: CASSLAASGRGRDEQFL. The CDR3 nucleotides are TGTGCCAGCAGCTTAGCGGCTAGCGGGAGGGGCCGGGATGAGCAGTTCCTC.

The sample holds a few counts of this clonotype. The chain joins TRBV6-1 to TRBJ2-1, with 12 bases aligning to TRBD2. The CDR3 extends over 16 amino acids. With 5 bases clipped from V and 9 bases from J, the junction kept 11 bases outside the gene matches. Germline CDR1 is MNHNS and CDR2 is SASEGT. The CDR3 DNA is TGTGCCAGCAGTAGCGGACTAGCGGGGAGGCGTGGTGAGCAGTTCTTC. This translates into CASSSGLAGRRGEQFF.

This clonotype has a single count. A much larger clonotype is one base distant, so this may be a read error. V gene TRBV6-2 or TRBV6-3 combines with J gene TRBJ2-3; 11 bases agree with TRBD2. Germline CDR1 reads MNHEY; CDR2 reads SVGEGT. The V gene end was trimmed by 5 bases and the J gene end by 6 bases; junction bases not matched to a gene: 7. The CDR3 totals 15 residues. The CDR3 bases are TGTGCCAGCAGTCGTAGCGGGAGGGCCCCGGATACGCAGTATTTT. Amino acid sequence: CASSRSGRAPDTQYF.

This clonotype was picked up a small number of times. The V gene is TRBV20-1, the J gene TRBJ1-2; 8 nucleotides line up with TRBD1. With 6 bases clipped from V and 7 bases from J, the junction kept 13 bases outside the gene matches. In germline, CDR1 is DFQATT, CDR2 SNEGSKA (reference sequence). This CDR3 contains 14 residues. Here the CDR3 reads CSARRTGSRAGYTF. The CDR3 DNA follows: TGCAGTGCGAGGAGGACAGGGAGTAGGGCTGGCTACACCTTC.

This clonotype has ten or more counts. The rearrangement uses TRBV20-1 and TRBJ2-1; TRBD1 might be the D (6 bases). Per the germline V gene, CDR1 is DFQATT and CDR2 is SNEGSKA (reference sequence). This CDR3 spans 15 amino acids. The germline V and J ends were trimmed by 2 bases and 6 bases, with 17 bases remaining between them. The CDR3 nucleotides read TGCAGTGCTAGAAGGGTCGATACAGGGTCCAATGAGCAGTTCTTC. It is translated as CSARRVDTGSNEQFF.

In this sample, this clonotype turned up many times. The chain recombines TRBV5-1 with TRBJ2-7, with no clear D. CDR1 is SGHRS, CDR2 YFSETQ, per germline. This CDR3 region has 13 residues. V lost 2 bases, J lost 4 bases, and 10 bases lay in between. The CDR3 coding sequence is TGCGCCAGCAGCTTCTCTGGAGAGTACGAGCAGTACTTC. Amino acids: CASSFSGEYEQYF.

This clonotype was observed a handful of times. This chain links TRBV19 with TRBJ2-1, with 12 bases fitting TRBD2. V lost 10 bases, J lost 4 bases, and 11 bases stayed unmatched. In germline, CDR1 is LNHDA, CDR2 SQIVND (reference sequence). CDR3 length: 16 amino acids. The CDR3 here is CATKAPLAGGYNEQFF. The DNA of the CDR3 is TGTGCCACTAAGGCACCACTAGCGGGAGGTTACAATGAGCAGTTCTTC.

V and J are TRBV10-2 and TRBJ1-4, with a tentative D call TRBD1 (5 bases). This CDR3 has 16 amino acids. Trimming shortened V by 1 base and J by 6 bases, and 15 bases separated the two germline ends. Looked up from germline, CDR1 is WSHSY and CDR2 is SAAADI. This CDR3 reads CASSEFGKRGDEKLFF. For the CDR3, the DNA is TGCGCCAGCAGTGAGTTCGGAAAGCGAGGGGATGAAAAACTGTTTTTT.

This clonotype was seen more than once but under ten times. The chain uses TRBV29-1 and TRBJ2-5; no reliable D call. Germline V gene lookup returns CDR1 SQVTM and CDR2 ANQGSEA. This CDR3 contains 13 residues. V dropped 7 bases and J dropped 5 bases, with 17 bases sitting between them. CDR3 coding DNA: TGCAGCGCCGCCCCCCTCCAAAGGGAGACCCAGTACTTC. Its translation: CSAAPLQRETQYF.

The chain carries TRBV9 and TRBJ2-1; TRBD2 matches 9 bases. The V gene end was trimmed by 2 bases and the J gene end by 9 bases; junction bases not matched to a gene: 6. Germline loops: CDR1 SGDLS, CDR2 YYNGEE. This CDR3 is built from 14 residues. The CDR3 loop is CASSVRVAGVEQFF. In DNA, the CDR3 is TGTGCCAGCAGCGTCCGAGTAGCGGGAGTTGAGCAGTTCTTC.

This clonotype was picked up many times. The chain links TRBV2 to TRBJ1-2; TRBD1 might be the D (6 bases). The germline V and J ends were trimmed by 3 bases and 4 bases, with 12 bases remaining between them. The CDR3 length is 14 residues. Germline V lookup: CDR1 SNHLY, CDR2 FYNNEI. CDR3 loop: CASSDGTNSYGYTF. DNA of the CDR3: TGTGCCAGCAGTGATGGGACAAACAGCTATGGCTACACCTTC.

This clonotype was counted ten times or more. The CDR3 loop reads CASSFFSGKYEQYF. The CDR3 region has the DNA TGTGCCAGCAGTTTCTTTAGCGGGAAATACGAGCAGTACTTC. V usage is TRBV28 and J usage is TRBJ2-7, with 8 bases that match TRBD2. After removal of 3 bases from V and 4 bases from J, the junction contained 5 bases not matched to a gene. Germline-derived CDR1 and CDR2 are MDHEN and SYDVKM. This CDR3 spans 14 amino acids. The full variable domain, in which reference TRBV28 and TRBJ2-7 provide the parts outside the CDR3, is DVKVTQSSRYLVKRTGEKVFLECVQDMDHENMFWYRQDPGLGLRLIYFSYDVKMKEKGDIPEGYSVSREKKERFSLILESASTNQTSMYLCASSFFSGKYEQYFGPGTRLTVT.

This clonotype has ten or more counts. V is TRBV28 and J is TRBJ1-2, with TRBD1 matching 9 bases. J gave up 2 bases and V 6 bases, and 10 bases lay outside the gene matches. Germline CDR1 MDHEN, CDR2 SYDVKM. CDR3 length: 16 residues. CDR3 loop: CASRSWGGQGNYGYTF. CDR3 nucleotides: TGTGCCAGCAGATCTTGGGGGGGACAGGGAAACTATGGCTACACCTTC.

This clonotype has a count of ten or more. The rearrangement links TRBV11-2 to TRBJ2-5; possible D gene TRBD2, 6 bases. CDR1 is SGHAT, CDR2 FQNNGV, per germline. Trimming removed 5 bases at V and 4 bases at J, with 17 bases between. The CDR3 spans 15 residues. The CDR3 spells CASSGGTSPRETQYF. In DNA form, the CDR3 reads TGTGCCAGCAGCGGAGGGACCTCGCCTCGAGAGACCCAGTACTTC. Combining the CDR3 with reference TRBV11-2 and TRBJ2-5 gives the whole variable domain EAGVAQSPRYKIIEKRQSVAFWCNPISGHATLYWYQQILGQGPKLLIQFQNNGVVDDSQLPKDRFSAERLKGVDSTLKIQPAKLEDSAVYLCASSGGTSPRETQYFGPGTRLLVL.

This chain connects TRBV9 to TRBJ2-7, with D perhaps TRBD1 or TRBD2 (5 bases each). The CDR3 totals 16 residues. In germline, CDR1 is SGDLS, CDR2 YYNGEE. The V gene lost 2 bases and the J gene lost 0 bases, with 15 bases spanning the gap. CDR3 DNA sequence: TGTGCCAGCAGCGTGGTGGGGGAAGCTCCCTCCTACGAGCAGTACTTC. This encodes CASSVVGEAPSYEQYF.

This clonotype was seen repeatedly, ten times or more. V is TRBV2 and J is TRBJ2-4; TRBD2 agrees at 7 bases. CDR3 size: 15 residues. The J segment lost 1 base and the V segment lost 3 bases, leaving 3 bases of the junction unmatched. Germline CDR1 is SNHLY and CDR2 is FYNNEI. The CDR3 spells CASSDGGRAKNIQYF. DNA for the CDR3: TGTGCCAGCAGTGACGGGGGGAGGGCCAAAAACATTCAGTACTTC.

Regarding this clonotype: This may be a read error: a much more frequent sequence differs by one nucleotide. Since the CDR3 does not end with the conserved phenylalanine or tryptophan, this likely comes from a read error. The CDR3 DNA follows: TGCAGTGCTAGAGACACCAAGACCCCGACGGGTGGGACCCAGTACCTC. It is translated as CSARDTKTPTGGTQYL. The V call is TRBV20-1, the J call TRBJ2-4; no firm D call. The DNA matches TRBJ2-5 better at its end, which makes the J call doubtful. Germline V lookup: CDR1 DFQATT, CDR2 SNEGSKA (reference sequence). The CDR3 loop spans 16 amino acids.

V gene TRBV4-2 combines with J gene TRBJ2-7, with D possibly matching TRBD2 (6 bases). The CDR3 has 13 amino acids. Between the trimmed V and J ends, which lost 4 bases and 5 bases, there was a span of 12 bases. The germline CDR1 and CDR2 sequences are LGHNA and YNFKEQ. The DNA for the CDR3 is TGTGCCAGCAGCCCTGAGGGACTCAACGAGCAGTACTTC. Protein: CASSPEGLNEQYF.

This clonotype was recorded at least ten times. The rearrangement joins TRBV28 to TRBJ2-1; D not resolved. The CDR3 consists of 16 residues. With 6 bases removed from V and 4 bases from J, the gap between germline ends came to 19 bases. The V gene's germline CDR1 is MDHEN and CDR2 SYDVKM. For the CDR3, the DNA is TGTGCCAGCAGCAGACCCCCCCCCGGCGGATACAATGAGCAGTTCTTC. This gives the protein CASSRPPPGGYNEQFF. Drawing the rest from reference TRBV28 and TRBJ2-1, the complete variable domain is DVKVTQSSRYLVKRTGEKVFLECVQDMDHENMFWYRQDPGLGLRLIYFSYDVKMKEKGDIPEGYSVSREKKERFSLILESASTNQTSMYLCASSRPPPGGYNEQFFGPGTRLTVL.

This clonotype has at least ten counts. The V call is TRBV29-1, the J call TRBJ2-1, with D unclear. The V end was cut by 5 bases, the J end by 0 bases, with 11 bases between. The CDR3 has 14 residues. The germline gives CDR1 SQVTM, CDR2 ANQGSEA. The CDR3 DNA sequence: TGCAGCGTTCAAGGGCCCTTCTCCTACAATGAGCAGTTCTTC. Residues: CSVQGPFSYNEQFF.

Regarding this clonotype: A far larger clone is off by one base, so a read error is likely. The gene calls are TRBV7-9 and TRBJ2-7; D could derive from TRBD1 or TRBD2 (5 bases each). The CDR3 sequence is 16 residues long. With 1 base removed from V and 5 bases from J, the gap between germline ends came to 18 bases. The germline V gene has CDR1 SEHNR and CDR2 FQNEAQ (reference sequence). The CDR3 region is CASSLERGDYKDEQYF. The CDR3 DNA follows: TGTGCCAGCAGCTTAGAGAGGGGCGACTACAAGGACGAGCAGTACTTC.